This TCR beta chain was sequenced during a study of CXCR3-negative and CXCR3-positive naive CD8 T cells. Study-wide findings and caveats: Comparison of naive subsets found surface CD5 to be comparable, and TCR strength was inferred on the basis of TRB CDR3 properties. Greater hydrophobicity was found in TRB CDR3s of CXCR3-positive naive cells than of CXCR3-negative naive cells. Diversity was high in both naive subsets and much lower in memory cells.

TRB cDNA was prepared as libraries by UMI-labeled 5' RACE. TCRdb re-called the 5' RACE reads; one entry per CDR3 protein, DNA not given. Its listing shows around 110,000 distinct CDR3 sequences. Notes on this clonotype: Antigen specificity is unknown.

Investigators sorted each CD8+ T cell subset in triplicate, taking around 290,000 cells each time. The germline CDR1 and CDR2 sequences are SEHNR and FQNEAQ (reference sequence). CDR3 length equals 13 residues. The clonotype originates from a human donor in good health. Some clones in this sample may be carry-over from other donors' samples. Sequenced sample: naive CXCR3+ CD8+ T cells from blood. Subset denoted: CD45RO-CCR7+CD27+CD95- naive CD8+ T cells expressing CXCR3 (TNR3+). The chain joins TRBV7-9 to TRBJ2-7. CDR3 sequence reads: CASGVGGSYEQYF.